This TCR beta chain was documented in a study of T-cell reconstitution after alpha-beta-depleted transplantation in children (TCRdb year 2016). For the wider study: T-cell immune reconstitution after TCRalphabeta/CD19-depleted allogeneic hematopoietic cell transplantation in children was quantitatively tracked in the study by means of TCR repertoire profiling. General findings and caveats noted by the study authors: The apparently early recovery of alphabetaT-cell counts about two months after transplant reportedly depended on only several hundred rapidly expanded clones that came from non-depleted graft cells. The frequencies of hyperexpanded clones fell over the following months, and after one year, T-cell counts and TCRbeta diversity were mostly attributed to newly produced T cells. In some patients, high TCRbeta diversity at day 60 was attributed to recipient T cells and intrathymic progenitors that had survived conditioning.

Libraries came from PCR. This sample was sequenced with an Illumina HiSeq 2500. TCR library preparation used molecular barcoding, with unique molecular identifiers applied to normalize quantification of the TCRbeta repertoire. Starting from the raw public reads, TCRdb applied fastp trimming at Q25, assembled clones with MiXCR and retained in-frame beta chains. Identical CDR3 protein sequences are pooled into one entry, listed with their most common genes and DNA. The sample table shows roughly 110,000 distinct CDR3 sequences, and over 9% are seen once. In total, the top ten clones hold less than 35% of the sample. This clonotype was recorded a few times. Its antigen is not yet known. No base quality information exists; no much larger clone differs at one position. What the treatment or condition label conveys for this sample: allogeneic hematopoietic cell transplantation with graft depleted of TCRalphabeta T cells and CD19 B cells. The transplant recipients were children given TCRalphabeta/CD19-depleted allogeneic hematopoietic cell grafts.

The receptor was derived from a boy between 2 and 15 years old with acute lymphoblastic leukemia, due to receive a stem cell transplant. Here the sequenced sample was PBMCs, taken before TCRalphabeta/CD19-depleted stem cell transplant.

The encoded CDR3 is CSASPGIRGQPQHF. The DNA is as follows: TGCAGTGCTAGCCCCGGGATCCGGGGGCAGCCCCAGCATTTT. Recombination linked TRBV20-1 to TRBJ1-5; perhaps TRBD1 is the D gene, with 5 bases matching. The CDR3 runs 14 residues from the cysteine to the phenylalanine. Only CDR3 DNA remains: 42 bases, in frame from the first base. Trimming removed 3 bases from V and 7 bases from J, leaving 16 bases between the germline ends. CDR1 is given as DFQATT and CDR2 as SNEGSKA, both from the germline V gene (reference sequence).